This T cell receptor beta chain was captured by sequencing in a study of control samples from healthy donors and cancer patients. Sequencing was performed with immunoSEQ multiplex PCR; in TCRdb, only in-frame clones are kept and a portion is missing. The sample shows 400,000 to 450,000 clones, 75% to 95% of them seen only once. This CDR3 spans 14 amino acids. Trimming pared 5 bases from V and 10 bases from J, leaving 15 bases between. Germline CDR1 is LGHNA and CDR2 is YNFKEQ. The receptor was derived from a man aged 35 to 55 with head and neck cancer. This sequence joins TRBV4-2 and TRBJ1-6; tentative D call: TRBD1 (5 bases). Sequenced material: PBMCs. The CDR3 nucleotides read TGTGCCAGCAGCTTGCCAGGGATAAACTCACCCCTCCACTTT. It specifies CASSLPGINSPLHF.